This is a list of T cell receptor beta chains from one sample in a study of T cell changes during pregnancy in multiple sclerosis. The table came from immunoSEQ multiplex PCR; TCRdb's copy has only in-frame clones and leaves some out. The sample records approximately 97,000 clones, about nine tenths being singletons. Sequencing was performed on peripheral blood, taken after pregnancy. The origin of the receptors is a female donor in good health, enrolled as a control in a pregnancy study. Both conserved end residues are part of each CDR3.

CDR3 protein	J gene	V gene
CASSIGRTGEQYF	TRBJ2-7	TRBV19
CATATGGLRNQPQHF	TRBJ1-5	TRBV10-3
CSVVGDGYTF	TRBJ1-2	TRBV29-1
CASSREFEAFF	TRBJ1-1	TRBV7-9
CASSRGSGNSNQPQHF	TRBJ1-5	TRBV11-2
CASSLITGGNQPQHF	TRBJ1-5	TRBV5-1
CASSYRRGNNSPLHF	TRBJ1-6	TRBV7-2
CASSAEAYSPLHF	TRBJ1-6	TRBV19
CASRAGYEQYF	TRBJ2-7	TRBV6-5
CASSQDKSNIQYF	TRBJ2-4	TRBV4-2
CASSYGGVNTEAFF	TRBJ1-1	TRBV6-5
CASSRDRSGMNEQFF	TRBJ2-1	TRBV6-5
CASSHLGGGAFF	TRBJ1-1	TRBV14
CASSYSAGANTGELFF	TRBJ2-2	TRBV6-6
CASSPSGVGYNEQFF	TRBJ2-1	TRBV18
CASSPGQGSSPLHF	TRBJ1-6	TRBV6-5
CATTFRRLYNSPLHF	TRBJ1-6	TRBV6-1
CASSFRGGNTIYF	TRBJ1-3	TRBV27
CASSASGGAGNEQFF	TRBJ2-1	TRBV9
CASIKDRVPGNTIYF	TRBJ1-3	TRBV6-1
CAISVGTGTYEQYF	TRBJ2-7	TRBV10-3
CAWKTAGPSNSPLHF	TRBJ1-6	TRBV30
CASSSGVRTEAFF	TRBJ1-1	TRBV5-6
CASSSEGPGARETQYF	TRBJ2-5	TRBV7-3
CASSYLVERTDTQYF	TRBJ2-3	TRBV6-5
CASSELPGQGFGYTF	TRBJ1-2	TRBV6-1
CASRNQGNEQFF	TRBJ2-1	TRBV2
CASSLKQGGDYGYTF	TRBJ1-2	TRBV11-2
CASSQASKGQSNEKLFF	TRBJ1-4	TRBV4-3
CASSAGTGITGELFF	TRBJ2-2	TRBV5-6
CASSPGGGNTGELFF	TRBJ2-2	TRBV7-3
CASSGQGMWTEAFF	TRBJ1-1	TRBV7-2
CASSSPARGYGDTQYF	TRBJ2-3	TRBV11-1
CASSLAGAYQETQYF	TRBJ2-5	TRBV6-5
CASSSTGFGNTIYF	TRBJ1-3	TRBV28
CASSISFAAGGYNEQFF	TRBJ2-1	TRBV19
CASSPSNQPQHF	TRBJ1-5	TRBV27
CASSLGGQGAATDSYEQYF	TRBJ2-7	TRBV5-6
CASSRTSGGYEQYF	TRBJ2-7	TRBV27
CAWSVGGPGETQYF	TRBJ2-5	TRBV30
CASSRTPQRGPQHF	TRBJ1-5	TRBV7-8
CASSTGQINSPLHF	TRBJ1-6	TRBV6-1